The rows below give T cell receptor beta chains drawn from one sample of a study of response to subunit inactivated influenza vaccine. TCRdb recomputed calls from the RT-PCR reads with MiXCR, one row per CDR3 protein. The sample lists 700,000 to 900,000 distinct CDR3 sequences; around 20% were seen once. Sequenced here: PBMCs from blood, sampled roughly 5 days after vaccination. These receptor sequences come from a man over 45 who received an inactivated influenza vaccine. Both conserved end residues are part of each CDR3. D genes are given only for firm matches. Size is omitted from some rows. Given values are once, few, many or a class for expanded clones.

j_gene	abundance	v_gene	d_gene	CDR3aa	CDR3nt
TRBJ2-5	few	TRBV28	TRBD1	CASRTTGSETQYF	TGTGCCAGCAGAACGACAGGGTCAGAGACCCAGTACTTC
TRBJ2-7	.	TRBV6-5	.	CASSYSYAYEQYF	TGTGCCAGCAGTTACTCGTACGCTTACGAGCAGTACTTC
TRBJ2-7	.	TRBV7-2	.	CASSLNFAAGSGQYF	TGTGCCAGCAGCTTAAATTTTGCAGCCGGGTCAGGGCAGTACTTC
TRBJ2-1	.	TRBV24-1	.	CATSDSPGKGLYNEQFF	TGTGCCACCAGTGATTCGCCGGGAAAGGGGCTCTACAATGAGCAGTTCTTC
TRBJ1-1	few	TRBV27	.	CASSLQGLGRETEAFF	TGTGCCAGCAGTTTACAGGGTCTGGGCAGGGAAACTGAAGCTTTCTTT
TRBJ1-2	few	TRBV12-3/TRBV12-4	TRBD1	CASSRPGTGDRGYTF	TGTGCCAGCAGTCGTCCCGGGACAGGGGACCGTGGCTACACCTTC
TRBJ2-7	few	TRBV5-5	.	CASSLDPGTPYEQYF	TGTGCCAGCAGCTTAGACCCCGGGACACCCTACGAGCAGTACTTC
TRBJ1-2	.	TRBV28	TRBD1	CASSFGQGVNGYTF	TGTGCCAGCAGTTTCGGACAGGGTGTAAATGGCTACACCTTC
TRBJ2-3	.	TRBV20-1	TRBD2	CSAYRTSGTTDTQYF	TGCAGTGCTTACAGGACTAGCGGGACGACAGATACGCAGTATTTT
TRBJ1-1	few	TRBV30	.	CAWSDDSEAFF	TGTGCCTGGAGTGATGACAGTGAAGCTTTCTTT
TRBJ1-5	few	TRBV6-5	.	CASSFSGGAGQPQHF	TGTGCCAGCAGTTTCTCCGGGGGCGCGGGTCAGCCCCAGCATTTT
TRBJ2-2	few	TRBV29-1	TRBD1	CSVGRTGGISGELFF	TGCAGCGTTGGACGCACAGGGGGCATATCCGGGGAGCTGTTTTTT
TRBJ1-2	few	TRBV20-1	.	CSAREEGGSNYGYTF	TGCAGTGCTAGAGAAGAGGGGGGGAGTAACTATGGCTACACCTTC
TRBJ2-7	.	TRBV20-1	.	CSALTYYEQYF	TGCAGTGCTCTAACGTACTACGAGCAGTACTTC
TRBJ2-2	few	TRBV6-1	TRBD2	CASSPRGTSGGPGTGELFF	TGTGCCAGCAGTCCCCGCGGGACTAGCGGGGGCCCCGGGACCGGGGAGCTGTTTTTT
TRBJ1-4	.	TRBV7-2	.	CASSIRDGRGEKLFF	TGTGCCAGCAGCATTCGGGACGGGAGAGGCGAAAAACTGTTTTTT
TRBJ1-4	.	TRBV7-9	TRBD1	CASILRQGNEKLFF	TGTGCCAGCATCTTAAGACAGGGAAATGAAAAACTGTTTTTT
TRBJ2-5	few	TRBV12-3/TRBV12-4	TRBD2	CASTYSGGQETQYF	TGTGCCAGCACCTATAGCGGGGGCCAAGAGACCCAGTACTTC
TRBJ1-2	few	TRBV6-5	.	CATRGVHGYTF	TGTGCCACCCGGGGAGTGCATGGCTACACCTTC
TRBJ1-1	.	TRBV10-3	.	CAISVSDLNTEAFF	TGTGCCATCAGTGTAAGCGACCTGAACACTGAAGCTTTCTTT
TRBJ2-5	many	TRBV7-9	.	CASSLGGLQETQYF	TGTGCCAGCAGCTTAGGTGGCCTACAAGAGACCCAGTACTTC
TRBJ1-2	.	TRBV7-2	TRBD1	CASSFSGGYGYTF	TGTGCCAGCAGCTTCTCAGGGGGCTACGGCTACACCTTC
TRBJ1-2	few	TRBV6-1	TRBD1	CASSTEDRDRGGYGYTF	TGTGCCAGCAGTACGGAGGACCGGGACAGGGGCGGCTATGGCTACACCTTC
TRBJ2-7	.	TRBV29-1	.	CSVFTRGRDYEQYF	TGCAGCGTCTTTACCAGGGGCAGGGACTACGAGCAGTACTTC
TRBJ1-5	.	TRBV6-2/TRBV6-3	TRBD1	CASSYSDRGNQPQHF	TGTGCCAGCAGTTACTCGGACAGGGGAAATCAGCCCCAGCATTTT
TRBJ1-3	few	TRBV12-3/TRBV12-4	.	CASSFQSSGNTIYF	TGTGCCAGCAGTTTCCAGAGCTCTGGAAACACCATATATTTT
TRBJ1-1	few	TRBV29-1	TRBD1	CSVEVGGGGTEAFF	TGCAGCGTTGAAGTAGGAGGGGGCGGGACTGAAGCTTTCTTT
TRBJ2-7	many	TRBV15	.	CATSRDSTFYEQYF	TGTGCCACCAGCAGAGATAGCACGTTCTACGAGCAGTACTTC
TRBJ2-2	once	TRBV7-7	.	CASSSTPTGGGELFF	TGTGCCAGCAGCTCCACACCGACCGGCGGCGGGGAGCTGTTTTTT
TRBJ2-5	.	TRBV12-3/TRBV12-4	.	CASSLTVAGQETQYF	TGTGCCAGCAGTTTAACAGTGGCGGGGCAAGAGACCCAGTACTTC
TRBJ2-2	.	TRBV7-2	TRBD2	CASSSRLAGLTGELFF	TGTGCCAGCAGCTCGCGACTAGCGGGGCTTACCGGGGAGCTGTTTTTT
TRBJ1-1	few	TRBV7-2	.	CASTIPGGGTEAFF	TGTGCCAGCACCATTCCGGGGGGGGGCACTGAAGCTTTCTTT
TRBJ2-7	.	TRBV6-5	.	CATTQGWEQYF	TGTGCCACTACACAGGGCTGGGAGCAGTACTTC
TRBJ2-2	many	TRBV12-3/TRBV12-4	.	CASSKRTGWTGELFF	TGTGCCAGCAGTAAGCGGACGGGTTGGACCGGGGAGCTGTTTTTT
TRBJ2-1	.	TRBV5-1	.	CASSLVGRVIYNEQFF	TGCGCCAGCAGCTTGGTTGGTAGAGTCATCTACAATGAGCAGTTCTTC
TRBJ2-7	.	TRBV3-1	TRBD1	CASTGQGSPWQYF	TGTGCCAGTACGGGACAGGGCAGTCCATGGCAGTACTTC
TRBJ2-7	.	TRBV6-2/TRBV6-3	TRBD2	CASSRLAGTTYEQYF	TGTGCCAGCAGTCGACTAGCGGGAACTACCTACGAGCAGTACTTC
TRBJ2-3	few	TRBV29-1	.	CSVEDRPDTQYF	TGCAGCGTTGAAGACAGACCAGATACGCAGTATTTT
TRBJ1-2	.	TRBV4-2	.	CASSQVDYGYTF	TGTGCCAGCAGCCAAGTAGACTATGGCTACACCTTC
TRBJ2-3	few	TRBV5-1	.	CASGLVGHSTDTQYF	TGCGCCAGCGGCCTGGTGGGACACAGCACAGATACGCAGTATTTT
TRBJ1-1	.	TRBV12-3/TRBV12-4	.	CASSIEGVTEAFF	TGTGCCAGCAGTATCGAGGGGGTGACTGAAGCTTTCTTT
TRBJ2-7	.	TRBV15	.	CATSRARSSYEQYF	TGTGCCACCAGCAGAGCTCGGAGCTCCTACGAGCAGTACTTC
TRBJ2-7	.	TRBV28	.	CASSSRTVMGEQYF	TGTGCTAGCAGTTCCCGGACCGTTATGGGGGAGCAGTACTTC
TRBJ2-1	few	TRBV12-3/TRBV12-4	TRBD2	CASSPSGRAMDEQFF	TGTGCCAGCAGCCCGAGCGGGAGGGCCATGGATGAGCAGTTCTTC
TRBJ2-3	few	TRBV13	.	CASSSSGTSSADTQYF	TGTGCCAGCAGCTCCTCCGGGACTTCCTCCGCAGATACGCAGTATTTT
TRBJ2-3	few	TRBV6-2/TRBV6-3	TRBD2	CASSYRLAGETSTDTQYF	TGTGCCAGCAGTTACCGACTAGCGGGGGAGACTAGCACAGATACGCAGTATTTT
TRBJ2-7	few	TRBV12-3/TRBV12-4	.	CASTSHGGEQYF	TGTGCCAGCACCTCCCATGGCGGCGAGCAGTACTTC
TRBJ1-2	.	TRBV10-3	.	CAISESAQSYGYTF	TGTGCCATCAGTGAGTCGGCACAGAGTTATGGCTACACCTTC
TRBJ2-1	few	TRBV25-1	.	CASSEIPTPNNEQFF	TGTGCCAGCAGTGAAATCCCAACCCCCAACAATGAGCAGTTCTTC
TRBJ2-1	.	TRBV28	TRBD2	CASTLTAGGYNEQFF	TGTGCCAGCACCCTCACGGCGGGAGGGTACAATGAGCAGTTCTTC
TRBJ2-1	.	TRBV3-1	TRBD2	CASGTPGLAGYNEQFF	TGTGCCAGCGGGACCCCGGGACTAGCGGGTTACAATGAGCAGTTCTTC
TRBJ2-3	.	TRBV2	TRBD2	CASSEGGSGLTFRPDTQYF	TGTGCCAGCAGTGAAGGCGGGAGCGGGCTTACTTTTCGCCCAGATACGCAGTATTTT
TRBJ2-5	few	TRBV11-2	.	CASSPPWGFRQETQYF	TGTGCCAGCAGCCCCCCTTGGGGGTTTCGCCAAGAGACCCAGTACTTC
TRBJ2-3	.	TRBV29-1	TRBD2	CSVDGGGRLRADTQYF	TGCAGCGTTGATGGGGGAGGGCGTTTACGTGCAGATACGCAGTATTTT
TRBJ2-1	few	TRBV10-3	TRBD2	CAISGTTSGSYNEQFF	TGTGCCATCAGTGGTACCACTAGCGGCTCCTACAATGAGCAGTTCTTC
TRBJ2-7	.	TRBV28	.	CASSLSRRYSYEQYF	TGTGCCAGCAGTTTATCCCGCAGGTACTCCTACGAGCAGTACTTC
TRBJ1-5	.	TRBV12-3/TRBV12-4	.	CASSFRAQNQPQHF	TGTGCCAGCAGTTTTAGGGCCCAGAATCAGCCCCAGCATTTT
TRBJ2-7	.	TRBV6-2/TRBV6-3	.	CASSYSGGRQVAYEQYF	TGTGCCAGCAGTTACTCCGGGGGGCGACAGGTGGCCTACGAGCAGTACTTC